Presented here are 14 T cell receptor beta chains from one specimen sequenced in a study of blood T cell repertoires in COVID-19. Clones were sequenced by immunoSEQ multiplex PCR, and TCRdb holds only the in-frame ones, with some missing. Of about 89,000 clones listed, around 75% are singletons. Material for sequencing was peripheral blood. The receptors stem from a man aged 65 to 85 with COVID-19, enrolled during active disease.

V gene TRBV12-3 or TRBV12-4 combines with J gene TRBJ2-5, with 10 bases fitting TRBD2. The CDR3 totals 13 residues. Trimming took 1 base from V and 9 from J; bases not matched to a gene: 2. For the CDR3, the DNA is TGTGCCAGCAGTTTAGTCAGCGGGGGGGCCCAGTACTTC. This encodes CASSLVSGGAQYF.

This clone turned up a few times. V usage is TRBV12-3 or TRBV12-4 and J usage is TRBJ2-1; 7 nucleotides match TRBD2. The CDR3 is 12 amino acids. The J segment lost 9 bases and the V segment lost 3 bases, leaving 2 bases of the junction unmatched. This CDR3 is CASSLSGGEQFF. The CDR3 nucleotides read TGTGCCAGCAGTTTGTCGGGGGGTGAGCAGTTCTTC.

The V call is TRBV4-3, the J call TRBJ2-7, with TRBD1 as a possible D gene (6 bases). The germline CDR1 and CDR2 sequences are LGHNA and YSLEER. Trimming removed 0 bases at V and 0 bases at J, with 9 bases between. The CDR3 is 15 amino acids. The CDR3 DNA is TGCGCCAGCAGCCAAGAGGGGGACACCTCCTACGAGCAGTACTTC. Encoded protein: CASSQEGDTSYEQYF.

This clone was recorded a few times. V is TRBV25-1 and J is TRBJ1-2, with 7 positions matching TRBD1. The CDR3 is 18 amino acids. Germline CDR1 and CDR2: MGHDK and SYGVNS. With V trimmed by 4 bases and J by 5 bases, 19 bases remained unmatched. CDR3 DNA sequence: TGTGCCAGCAGTGCTTTAAGGCCGGGACAGCCCTTACGGTATGGCTACACCTTC. Its translation is CASSALRPGQPLRYGYTF.

This chain connects TRBV11-3 to TRBJ2-5, with a tentative D call TRBD1 (6 bases). Germline V gene lookup returns CDR1 SGHNT and CDR2 YENEEA. V was trimmed by 3 bases and J by 5 bases, leaving 22 bases between them. This CDR3 contains 17 residues. The CDR3 DNA sequence: TGTGCCAGCAGCTTCGGTCTGACAGGTGCTTCATGGGAGACCCAGTACTTC. Translated: CASSFGLTGASWETQYF.

The chain carries TRBV19 and TRBJ1-5; D is perhaps TRBD1 (5 bases). V was shortened by 5 bases and J by 1 base, with 12 bases between the two germline ends. The CDR3 extends over 15 amino acids. Germline loops: CDR1 LNHDA, CDR2 SQIVND (reference sequence). The CDR3 region is CASSGTTESNQPQHF. The CDR3, as DNA: TGTGCCAGTAGTGGCACGACAGAGAGCAATCAGCCCCAGCATTTT.

The chain joins TRBV6-2 or TRBV6-3 to TRBJ1-2; tentative D call: TRBD1 (5 bases). Germline loops: CDR1 MNHEY, CDR2 SVGEGT. CDR3 length equals 13 residues. V dropped 5 bases and J dropped 8 bases, with 15 bases sitting between them. Written as DNA, the CDR3 is TGTGCCAGCAGTCAAGACAGTTTCGGGGGCTACACCTTC. Residues: CASSQDSFGGYTF.

This clone has just a few counts. The chain has TRBV6-2 or TRBV6-3 and TRBJ2-2, with unresolved D. Trimming took 4 bases from V and 9 from J, leaving 6 bases between them. The germline V gene encodes CDR1 MNHEY and CDR2 SVGEGT. The CDR3 extends over 11 amino acids. The CDR3 reads CASSSIWELFF. The CDR3 coding sequence is TGTGCCAGCAGTTCTATCTGGGAGCTGTTTTTT.

Here the CDR3 reads CASSPIQGGYEQYF. The CDR3, as DNA: TGTGCCAGCAGCCCGATTCAGGGGGGCTACGAGCAGTACTTC. The rearrangement links TRBV4-2 to TRBJ2-7, with D perhaps matching TRBD1 (7 bases). The CDR3 is 14 residues long. Germline CDR1 and CDR2: LGHNA and YNFKEQ. The ends were cut back, 4 bases at V and 3 bases at J, with 13 bases in the middle.

This clone appeared a single time. This chain uses TRBV6-2 or TRBV6-3 with TRBJ2-1, with 7 nucleotides matching TRBD2. The trim removed 2 bases at V and 7 bases at J, leaving 8 bases unmatched. CDR1 MNHEY and CDR2 SVGEGT come from the germline V gene. The CDR3 is 15 residues long. This chain's CDR3 is CASSYGVQRGNEQFF. In nucleotides, the CDR3 is TGTGCCAGCAGTTACGGAGTCCAGCGGGGAAATGAGCAGTTCTTC.

The V and J genes are TRBV9 and TRBJ1-1; TRBD1 might be the D (6 bases). There are 15 residues in the CDR3. Trimming removed 1 base at V and 0 bases at J, with 10 bases between. Germline V CDR1 and CDR2: SGDLS, YYNGEE. The CDR3 DNA sequence: TGTGCCAGCAGCGTATTCGGGACAATGAACACTGAAGCTTTCTTT. It translates to CASSVFGTMNTEAFF.

The rearrangement joins TRBV28 to TRBJ1-5; 8 bases are a match to TRBD1. Germline-derived CDR1 and CDR2 are MDHEN and SYDVKM. Trimming took 6 bases from V and 2 from J; bases not matched to a gene: 3. The CDR3 loop spans 14 amino acids. The CDR3 DNA follows: TGTGCCAGCAGCCAGGGGGCGGGCAATCAGCCCCAGCATTTT. The encoded protein is CASSQGAGNQPQHF.

V usage is TRBV4-3 and J usage is TRBJ1-2, with D tentatively TRBD1 (5 bases). Germline-derived CDR1 and CDR2 are LGHNA and YSLEER. V was clipped by 0 bases and J by 5 bases, with 10 bases between them. This CDR3 has 14 residues. The DNA for the CDR3 is TGCGCCAGCAGCCAAGATTGGGGGGGGTATGGCTACACCTTC. Protein sequence: CASSQDWGGYGYTF.

The chain joins TRBV15 to TRBJ2-1, with 7 bases fitting TRBD1. The CDR3 has 15 amino acids. Germline assignment: CDR1 LNHNV and CDR2 YYDKDF (reference sequence). J was trimmed by 6 bases and V by 3 bases; bases with no gene match: 8. CDR3 loop: CATSRRTGFINEQFF. The CDR3, as DNA: TGTGCCACCAGCAGGAGGACAGGTTTCATCAATGAGCAGTTCTTC. The whole variable domain, remainder taken from reference TRBV15 and TRBJ2-1, is DAMVIQNPRYQVTQFGKPVTLSCSQTLNHNVMYWYQQKSSQAPKLLFHYYDKDFNNEADTPDNFQSRRPNTSFCFLDIRSPGLGDTAMYLCATSRRTGFINEQFFGPGTRLTVL.